This is a list of T cell receptor beta chains from one sample in a study of tumor and adjacent non-tumor tissue in lung cancer. MiXCR, applied by TCRdb to the multiplex PCR reads, yields one record per CDR3 protein. Of approximately 79,000 distinct CDR3 sequences in the sample, over 55% were seen once. The sample was lung tumor tissue. These receptors all come from a woman aged 40 to 55 with non-small cell lung cancer. CDR3s include the opening cysteine and the closing phenylalanine or tryptophan. D genes are given only for firm matches. Size is stated for part of the rows, as once, few or many counts, or as a class when the clone is expanded.

>TRBJ2-5|TRBV12-3/TRBV12-4|NA|TRBD2
TGTGCCAACAGTTCCGTGACTAGCGGGCTGTACCAAGAGACCCAGTACTTC
CANSSVTSGLYQETQYF
>TRBJ2-2|TRBV6-6|NA|NA
TGTGCCAGTTTCCGGGCCAGGGAGCTGTTTTTT
CASFRARELFF
>TRBJ2-2|TRBV28|NA|NA
TGTGCCTGTAGCAGGCAAATGGGTATCGGGGAGCTGTTTTTT
CACSRQMGIGELFF
>TRBJ2-7|TRBV7-9|NA|NA
TGTGCCAGCATGGAGGGGCTTACCTACGAGCAATACTTC
CASMEGLTYEQYF
>TRBJ1-3|TRBV7-8|NA|NA
TGTGCCAACAGCCTCAGCCAGGGGATTGGTCGAAACACCATATATTTT
CANSLSQGIGRNTIYF
>TRBJ1-2|TRBV5-1|NA|TRBD1
TGCGCCAGCAGCGTGGGTCGGGACAGGGACTATGGCTACACCTTC
CASSVGRDRDYGYTF
>TRBJ2-7|TRBV6-1|many|TRBD2
TGTGCCAGCAGAAGACTAGCGGACGGCTCCTACGAGCAGTACTTC
CASRRLADGSYEQYF
>TRBJ2-5|TRBV6-5|NA|NA
TGTGCTACAGGATTTCAGAAAGAGACCCAGTACTTC
CATGFQKETQYF
>TRBJ1-1|TRBV11-2|NA|NA
TGTACCAGCAGCTTAGATAGCAGGGTAGTGGTACCTTTCTTT
CTSSLDSRVVVPFF
>TRBJ2-7|TRBV6-2/TRBV6-3|NA|NA
TGTGCCAGAGGGCCGCCTGAGCAGCACTTC
CARGPPEQHF
>TRBJ2-2|TRBV5-4|many|NA
TGTGCCAGCAGCTTGGGGTCGCGGAACACCGGGGAGCTGTTTTTT
CASSLGSRNTGELFF